These 16 T cell receptor beta chains came from one sample sequenced in a study of OX40 agonist ivuxolimab in advanced cancers. Profiling relied on immunoSEQ multiplex PCR, and the TCRdb table lists in-frame clones only, not all of them. The data show more than 95,000 clones, more than 85% seen once. The sequencing used CD4+ or CD8+ T cells sorted from blood, collected in a trial of the OX40 agonist ivuxolimab. Receptor source: an adult with an advanced solid tumor such as melanoma, head and neck, liver or kidney cancer.

CDR3 residues: CASSQAGGIYNEQFF. The CDR3 DNA reads TGCGCCAGCAGCCAAGCGGGAGGGATCTACAATGAGCAGTTCTTC. This sequence joins TRBV4-3 and TRBJ2-1; 8 bases agree with TRBD2. V dropped 1 base and J dropped 3; count of bases not matched to a gene: 2. The CDR3 consists of 15 residues. Germline loops: CDR1 LGHNA, CDR2 YSLEER.

This clone was detected once. The rearrangement links TRBV6-1 to TRBJ2-7, with TRBD1 as a possible D gene (6 bases). The CDR3 is made up of 14 amino acids. In germline, CDR1 is MNHNS, CDR2 SASEGT. The germline V and J ends were trimmed by 8 bases and 0 bases, with 14 bases remaining between them. For the CDR3, the DNA is TGTGCCAGCTGCAGACAGGAGAGCTCCTACGAGCAGTACTTC. Translated: CASCRQESSYEQYF.

This chain links TRBV6-6 with TRBJ2-1, with D perhaps matching TRBD1 or TRBD2 (5 bases each). The CDR3 is 13 amino acids. The germline V gene has CDR1 MNHNY and CDR2 SVGAGI (reference sequence). Trimming shortened V by 6 bases and J by 7 bases, and 13 bases separated the two germline ends. In DNA form, the CDR3 reads TGTGCCAGCAGCTCCGCATGGGGGAATGAGCAGTTCTTC. Its protein is CASSSAWGNEQFF.

V gene TRBV5-5 combines with J gene TRBJ2-7; the D gene is possibly TRBD2 (6 bases). The ends were cut back, 1 base at V and 7 bases at J, with 9 bases in the middle. This CDR3 is built from 12 residues. Germline V gene sequence: CDR1 SGHKS, CDR2 YYEKEE (reference sequence). CDR3 region: CASSLNRGEQYF. The CDR3 region has the DNA TGTGCCAGCAGCTTGAACCGGGGGGAGCAGTACTTC.

The chain recombines TRBV7-2 with TRBJ2-1, with 10 bases aligning to TRBD2. The junction had 16 bases not matched to a gene; V was cut back by 5 bases and J by 9 bases. Per the germline V gene, CDR1 is SGHTA and CDR2 is FQGNSA. This CDR3 region has 17 residues. The CDR3 nucleotides are TGTGCCAGCAGCCCCCGACGAGTAGCGGGAGGCCTTAGTGAGCAGTTCTTC. Amino acid sequence: CASSPRRVAGGLSEQFF.

The chain joins TRBV4-3 to TRBJ2-1; 13 nucleotides agree with TRBD2. V shed 0 bases, J shed 10 bases, and the junction held 9 bases outside the gene matches. CDR1 and CDR2 from the germline V gene are LGHNA and YSLEER. The CDR3 is 17 residues long. The CDR3 loop is CASSQDRLAGGKGEQFF. Here the CDR3 DNA reads TGCGCCAGCAGCCAAGATCGACTAGCGGGAGGTAAGGGGGAGCAGTTCTTC.

The chain has TRBV7-9 and TRBJ2-5, with D perhaps TRBD1 (5 bases). The J call may be in error: the DNA end matches TRBJ2-7 better. Germline CDR1 SEHNR, CDR2 FQNEAQ (reference sequence). CDR3 length: 14 residues. As DNA, the CDR3 is TGTGCCAGCAGCTTATCGGGCAGGGCGAGCGAGCAGTACTTC. Translation: CASSLSGRASEQYF.

V usage is TRBV5-4 and J usage is TRBJ2-2; possible D gene TRBD2, 6 bases. Germline V gene lookup returns CDR1 SGHNT and CDR2 YYREEE (reference sequence). CDR3 length: 16 amino acids. V was trimmed by 4 bases and J by 4 bases, leaving 17 bases between them. In DNA, the CDR3 is TGTGCCAGCAGCGGATTGGGGGGAGGTGGCACCGGGGAGCTGTTTTTT. Protein: CASSGLGGGGTGELFF.

V is TRBV6-5 and J is TRBJ2-1; 7 bases map to TRBD2. V gave up 7 bases and J gave up 4 bases; unmatched junction bases: 10. The CDR3 runs 15 residues. The germline V gene has CDR1 MNHEY and CDR2 SVGAGI. CDR3 amino acids: CASIGASGRYNEQFF. The CDR3 nucleotides are TGTGCCAGCATTGGGGCTAGCGGTCGGTACAATGAGCAGTTCTTC.

V and J are TRBV28 and TRBJ2-1; 7 nucleotides line up with TRBD1. V shed 5 bases, J shed 6 bases, and the junction held 16 bases outside the gene matches. The CDR3 length is 17 residues. The germline gives CDR1 MDHEN, CDR2 SYDVKM. CDR3 in DNA: TGTGCCAGCAGTCCTAGAGGTAGGGGGCCTAGGGGCAATGAGCAGTTCTTC. Protein product: CASSPRGRGPRGNEQFF.

The chain couples TRBV5-1 to TRBJ2-2; D uncertain. The CDR3 is 12 amino acids. Germline V lookup: CDR1 SGHRS, CDR2 YFSETQ. V lost 2 bases to trimming and J lost 9 bases, with 8 bases between them. CDR3 sequence (DNA): TGCGCCAGCAGCTTTCAAGATCGGGAGCTGTTTTTT. It codes for CASSFQDRELFF.

CDR3 DNA: TGTGCCAGCAGCTTAGGACTAGCGGGAACCTACGAGCAGTACTTC. It is translated as CASSLGLAGTYEQYF. The rearrangement links TRBV11-2 to TRBJ2-7; 11 bases are a match to TRBD2. The V segment lost 1 base and the J segment 2 bases; nucleotides outside the gene matches: 1. The CDR3 loop spans 15 amino acids. Germline-derived CDR1 and CDR2 are SGHAT and FQNNGV.

The chain joins TRBV19 to TRBJ2-7; 7 nucleotides match TRBD1. Germline CDR1 LNHDA, CDR2 SQIVND (reference sequence). This CDR3 is 16 amino acids long. The J segment lost 6 bases and the V segment lost 4 bases, leaving 15 bases of the junction unmatched. CDR3 sequence reads: CASSSASGQRTSEQYF. CDR3 DNA: TGTGCCAGTAGTAGCGCCTCGGGACAGAGGACCTCCGAGCAGTACTTC.

V gene TRBV18 combines with J gene TRBJ2-5; D is perhaps TRBD2 (6 bases). The CDR3 is made up of 13 amino acids. The V gene's germline CDR1 is KGHSH and CDR2 LQKENI. V lost 3 bases to trimming and J lost 10 bases, with 15 bases between them. The CDR3 DNA is TGTGCCAGCTCACCGACCGGGGGTACGGGCCAGTACTTC. It encodes CASSPTGGTGQYF. The full variable domain, its missing parts supplied by reference TRBV18 and TRBJ2-5, is NAGVMQNPRHLVRRRGQEARLRCSPMKGHSHVYWYRQLPEEGLKFMVYLQKENIIDESGMPKERFSAEFPKEGPSILRIQQVVRGDSAAYFCASSPTGGTGQYFGPGTRLLVL.

The rearrangement joins TRBV7-8 to TRBJ2-3; D ambiguous. Trimming cost V 5 bases and J 2 bases, with 17 bases left between them. The CDR3 is 16 residues long. Germline values: CDR1 SGHVS, CDR2 FQNEAQ. The DNA of the CDR3 is TGTGCCAGCAGCCCGCTACGAGGTTCCGACACAGATACGCAGTATTTT. Encoded protein: CASSPLRGSDTDTQYF.

V and J are TRBV7-9 and TRBJ2-1, with 15 nucleotides matching TRBD2. Per the germline V gene, CDR1 is SEHNR and CDR2 is FQNEAQ (reference sequence). The V segment lost 4 bases and the J segment 10 bases; nucleotides outside the gene matches: 8. The CDR3 totals 16 residues. The CDR3 bases are TGTGCCAGCAGCTCTTTGGGACTAGCGGGAGGCCAGGAGCAGTTCTTC. Translated: CASSSLGLAGGQEQFF.